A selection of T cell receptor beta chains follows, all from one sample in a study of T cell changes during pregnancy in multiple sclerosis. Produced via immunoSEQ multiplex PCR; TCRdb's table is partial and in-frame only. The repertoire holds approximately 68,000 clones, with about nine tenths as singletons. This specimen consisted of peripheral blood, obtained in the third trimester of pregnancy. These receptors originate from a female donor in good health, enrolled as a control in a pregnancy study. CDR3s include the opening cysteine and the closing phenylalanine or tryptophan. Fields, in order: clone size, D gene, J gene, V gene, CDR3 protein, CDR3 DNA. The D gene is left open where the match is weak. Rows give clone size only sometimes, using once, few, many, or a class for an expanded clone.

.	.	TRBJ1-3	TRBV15	CATSTGRGAAGNTIYF	TGTGCCACCAGCACCGGGAGGGGGGCAGCTGGAAACACCATATATTTT
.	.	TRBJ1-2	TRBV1	CTSSGDKGPRRYGYTF	TGCACCAGCAGCGGGGATAAGGGGCCCCGAAGGTATGGCTACACCTTC
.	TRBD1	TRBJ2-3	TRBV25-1	CASSEYGTVDTDTQYF	TGTGCCAGCAGTGAATATGGGACAGTCGACACAGATACGCAGTATTTT
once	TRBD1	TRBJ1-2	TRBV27	CASSFQGASTF	TGTGCCAGCAGTTTTCAGGGGGCTAGTACCTTC
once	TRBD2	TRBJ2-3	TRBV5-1	CASSLDGGAGTDTQYF	TGCGCCAGCAGCTTGGACGGGGGGGCCGGCACAGATACGCAGTATTTT
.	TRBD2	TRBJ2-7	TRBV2	CASIAGGYEQYF	TGTGCCAGCATAGCGGGAGGCTACGAGCAGTACTTC
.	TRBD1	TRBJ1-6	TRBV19	CASSISRGPSPLHF	TGTGCCAGTAGTATCAGCAGGGGGCCTTCACCCCTCCACTTT
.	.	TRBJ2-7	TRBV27	CASSLEGRAWVEQYF	TGTGCCAGCAGTTTAGAAGGCAGGGCGTGGGTCGAGCAGTACTTC
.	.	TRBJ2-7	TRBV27	CASSSLRVHYEQYF	TGTGCCAGCAGTTCGCTCCGGGTCCACTACGAGCAGTACTTC
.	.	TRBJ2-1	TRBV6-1	CASSIRVEAYNEQFF	TGTGCCAGCTCAATTAGGGTGGAGGCCTACAATGAGCAGTTCTTC
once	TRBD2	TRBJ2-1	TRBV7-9	CASSLQPAGIDNEQFF	TGTGCCAGCAGCTTACAGCCAGCGGGGATCGACAATGAGCAGTTCTTC
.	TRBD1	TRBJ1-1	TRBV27	CASSFRGGYPFEAFF	TGTGCCAGCAGTTTTAGAGGGGGCTATCCTTTTGAAGCTTTCTTT
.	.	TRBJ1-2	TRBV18	CASSPQSSGANLRVYGYTF	TGTGCCAGCTCACCTCAGTCTTCAGGGGCGAATTTACGAGTTTATGGCTACACCTTC
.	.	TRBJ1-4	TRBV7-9	CASSWGQGRANEKLFF	TGTGCCAGCAGCTGGGGGCAGGGGCGAGCTAATGAAAAACTGTTTTTT
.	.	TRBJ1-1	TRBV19	CASSIKGLPMNTEAFF	TGTGCCAGTAGTATAAAGGGACTACCTATGAACACTGAAGCTTTCTTT
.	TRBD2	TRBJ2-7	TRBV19	CASSISGRGRSSYEQYF	TGTGCCAGTAGTATAAGTGGGAGGGGCCGGAGCTCCTACGAGCAGTACTTC
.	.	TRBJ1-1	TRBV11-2	CASSLDRGGRNTEAFF	TGTGCCAGCAGCTTAGATCGCGGAGGGAGAAACACTGAAGCTTTCTTT
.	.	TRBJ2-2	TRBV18	CASLVSGANTGELFF	TGTGCCAGCCTAGTATCGGGGGCGAACACCGGGGAGCTGTTTTTT
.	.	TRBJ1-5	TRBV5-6	CASSLGGRVSNQPQHF	TGTGCCAGCAGCTTGGGGGGCAGGGTTAGCAATCAGCCCCAGCATTTT
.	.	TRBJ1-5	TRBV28	CASSPPGGGQPQHF	TGTGCCAGCAGTCCCCCCGGGGGTGGTCAGCCCCAGCATTTT
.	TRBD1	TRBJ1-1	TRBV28	CASSHSTGANTEAFF	TGTGCCAGCAGTCACTCGACAGGGGCGAACACTGAAGCTTTCTTT
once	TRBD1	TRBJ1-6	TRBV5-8	CASSPRQGAGSPLHF	TGTGCCAGCAGCCCCAGACAGGGGGCTGGATCACCCCTCCACTTT
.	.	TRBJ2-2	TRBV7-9	CASSVTKDGELFF	TGTGCCAGCAGCGTTACTAAGGACGGGGAGCTGTTTTTT
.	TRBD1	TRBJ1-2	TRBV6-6	CASSDRAYGYTF	TGTGCCAGCTCCGACAGGGCCTATGGCTACACCTTC
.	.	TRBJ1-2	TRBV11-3	CASSSGGYGYTF	TGTGCCAGCAGCTCCGGGGGCTATGGCTACACCTTC
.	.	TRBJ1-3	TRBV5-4	CASSSQARAGNTIYF	TGTGCCAGCAGCTCACAGGCACGGGCTGGAAACACCATATATTTT
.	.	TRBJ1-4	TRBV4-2	CASSQESGTTNEKLFF	TGTGCCAGCAGCCAAGAATCAGGGACAACTAATGAAAAACTGTTTTTT
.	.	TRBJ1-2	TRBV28	CASSLPSVNYGYTF	TGTGCCAGCAGTTTACCGTCCGTCAACTATGGCTACACCTTC
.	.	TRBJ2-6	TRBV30	CACTVSGANVLTF	TGTGCCTGTACAGTCTCTGGGGCCAACGTCCTGACTTTC
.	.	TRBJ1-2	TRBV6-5	CASSYYGGDYGYTF	TGTGCCAGCAGTTACTACGGAGGCGACTATGGCTACACCTTC
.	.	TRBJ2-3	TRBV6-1	CASSERGTDTQYF	TGTGCCAGCAGTGAAAGGGGAACAGATACGCAGTATTTT
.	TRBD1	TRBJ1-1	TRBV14	CASGGTANTEAFF	TGTGCCAGCGGGGGGACAGCGAACACTGAAGCTTTCTTT
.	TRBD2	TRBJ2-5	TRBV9	CASSVGGGPETQYF	TGTGCCAGCAGCGTTGGGGGAGGGCCGGAGACCCAGTACTTC
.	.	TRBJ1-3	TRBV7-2	CASSLGATSGNTIYF	TGTGCCAGCAGCTTAGGAGCGACCTCAGGAAACACCATATATTTT
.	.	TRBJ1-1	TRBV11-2	CASSLTGEAFF	TGTGCCAGCAGCTTAACGGGTGAAGCTTTCTTT
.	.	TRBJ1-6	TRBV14	CASSRGVRSPLHF	TGTGCCAGCAGCAGGGGTGTACGTTCACCCCTCCACTTT
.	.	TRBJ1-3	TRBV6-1	CASSDRAGSPSGNTIYF	TGTGCCAGCAGTGACAGGGCAGGCTCGCCCTCTGGAAACACCATATATTTT
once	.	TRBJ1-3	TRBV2	CASSVWGGNSGNTIYF	TGTGCCAGCTCCGTCTGGGGGGGAAACTCTGGAAACACCATATATTTT
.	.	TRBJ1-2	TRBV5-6	CASSAAGNYGYTF	TGTGCCAGCAGCGCGGCAGGGAACTATGGCTACACCTTC
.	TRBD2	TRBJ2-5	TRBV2	CASSRGLAGSLETQYF	TGTGCCAGCAGCCGAGGACTAGCGGGGTCTCTCGAGACCCAGTACTTC
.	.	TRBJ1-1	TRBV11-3	CASSSGFYGEAFF	TGTGCCAGCAGCTCAGGGTTTTATGGTGAAGCTTTCTTT
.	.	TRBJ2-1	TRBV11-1	CASSSPDKEQFF	TGTGCCAGCAGCTCCCCGGACAAGGAGCAGTTCTTC
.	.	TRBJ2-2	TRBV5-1	CASSFRPVPTGELFF	TGCGCCAGCAGCTTCCGCCCAGTCCCCACCGGGGAGCTGTTTTTT
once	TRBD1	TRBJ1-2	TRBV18	CASSWGTEDGYTF	TGTGCCAGCTCATGGGGGACAGAAGATGGCTACACCTTC
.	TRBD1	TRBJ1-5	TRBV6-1	CASSERGLGQPQHF	TGTGCCAGCAGTGAGAGGGGGCTTGGGCAGCCCCAGCATTTT
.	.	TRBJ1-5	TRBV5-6	CASSLGQNDQPQHF	TGTGCCAGCAGCTTAGGACAGAATGATCAGCCCCAGCATTTT
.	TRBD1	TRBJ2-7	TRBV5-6	CASSTPKGTGYEQHF	TGTGCCAGCAGCACTCCTAAGGGGACAGGGTACGAGCAGCACTTC
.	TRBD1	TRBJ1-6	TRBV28	CASRRQGNSPLHF	TGTGCCAGCAGAAGACAGGGGAATTCACCCCTCCACTTT